A selection of T cell receptor beta chains follows, all from one sample in a study of T cell changes during pregnancy in multiple sclerosis. The protocol was immunoSEQ multiplex PCR, while the TCRdb copy is restricted to in-frame clones and leaves out a portion. The sample has roughly 40,000 clones, 90% to 95% seen once. Specimen: CD8+ T cells from peripheral blood mononuclear cells, collected before pregnancy. These receptors were obtained from a female donor with multiple sclerosis, enrolled in a pregnancy study. The CDR3 runs from the conserved cysteine through the conserved F or W. The order of the fields is D gene, V gene, J gene, clone size, CDR3 protein. A D gene is named only where the DNA matches it firmly. Rows may omit the clone size; those that give it use once, few, many or a size class.

d_gene: TRBD2; v_gene: TRBV2; j_gene: TRBJ2-7; abundance: NA; CDR3aa: CTSGGRGYEQYF
d_gene: NA; v_gene: TRBV27; j_gene: TRBJ2-1; abundance: NA; CDR3aa: CASSFSRVAYNEQFF
d_gene: TRBD1; v_gene: TRBV7-9; j_gene: TRBJ2-2; abundance: once; CDR3aa: CASSPKVPDRANTGELFF
d_gene: TRBD1; v_gene: TRBV11-3; j_gene: TRBJ2-1; abundance: NA; CDR3aa: CASSLVQGEGNEQFF
d_gene: TRBD2; v_gene: TRBV5-1; j_gene: TRBJ2-3; abundance: NA; CDR3aa: CASSSTSGSTDTQYF
d_gene: NA; v_gene: TRBV6-1; j_gene: TRBJ2-2; abundance: NA; CDR3aa: CASTYTGELFF
d_gene: NA; v_gene: TRBV5-4; j_gene: TRBJ2-1; abundance: NA; CDR3aa: CASSLAGVENEQFF
d_gene: TRBD1; v_gene: TRBV2; j_gene: TRBJ1-6; abundance: NA; CDR3aa: CASITGQGNSPLHF
d_gene: NA; v_gene: TRBV2; j_gene: TRBJ1-1; abundance: few; CDR3aa: CASPGTEAFF
d_gene: TRBD2; v_gene: TRBV11-3; j_gene: TRBJ2-3; abundance: NA; CDR3aa: CASSLGGLADPLGTDTQYF
d_gene: TRBD2; v_gene: TRBV27; j_gene: TRBJ2-3; abundance: once; CDR3aa: CASSPGLAGAADTQYF
d_gene: NA; v_gene: TRBV4-3; j_gene: TRBJ2-7; abundance: few; CDR3aa: CASSQVIGQTDYEQYF
d_gene: NA; v_gene: TRBV12-5; j_gene: TRBJ1-2; abundance: few; CDR3aa: CASGEDSIYGYTF
d_gene: TRBD1; v_gene: TRBV27; j_gene: TRBJ2-7; abundance: NA; CDR3aa: CASSPGTGAEQYF
d_gene: TRBD2; v_gene: TRBV11-3; j_gene: TRBJ2-1; abundance: NA; CDR3aa: CASSSGLAGRNNEQFF
d_gene: TRBD1; v_gene: TRBV6-5; j_gene: TRBJ1-5; abundance: NA; CDR3aa: CASSLTGGNQPQHF
d_gene: TRBD1; v_gene: TRBV29-1; j_gene: TRBJ1-4; abundance: NA; CDR3aa: CSVNRGPDEKLFF
d_gene: NA; v_gene: TRBV28; j_gene: TRBJ2-2; abundance: NA; CDR3aa: CASSFLAETGELFF
d_gene: TRBD2; v_gene: TRBV5-1; j_gene: TRBJ2-2; abundance: NA; CDR3aa: CASSWAGTTNTGELFF
d_gene: NA; v_gene: TRBV6-4; j_gene: TRBJ2-2; abundance: NA; CDR3aa: CASSDSSYTGELFF
d_gene: NA; v_gene: TRBV5-8; j_gene: TRBJ1-5; abundance: NA; CDR3aa: CAGSPAQGAQPQHF
d_gene: NA; v_gene: TRBV9; j_gene: TRBJ2-3; abundance: once; CDR3aa: CASSVDGNPADTQYF
d_gene: NA; v_gene: TRBV14; j_gene: TRBJ2-3; abundance: NA; CDR3aa: CASSLDGAGTDTQYF
d_gene: TRBD2; v_gene: TRBV6-6; j_gene: TRBJ2-1; abundance: NA; CDR3aa: CASSSYSGKVNEQFF
d_gene: TRBD2; v_gene: TRBV29-1; j_gene: TRBJ2-1; abundance: NA; CDR3aa: CSVETSGLYNEQFF
d_gene: TRBD2; v_gene: TRBV13; j_gene: TRBJ2-1; abundance: NA; CDR3aa: CASSSGLESYNEQFF
d_gene: TRBD2; v_gene: TRBV6-1; j_gene: TRBJ2-7; abundance: NA; CDR3aa: CASSPFSGNYEQYF
d_gene: TRBD2; v_gene: TRBV27; j_gene: TRBJ2-1; abundance: NA; CDR3aa: CASRTSGSYNEQFF
d_gene: NA; v_gene: TRBV7-9; j_gene: TRBJ2-3; abundance: NA; CDR3aa: CASSPLGWVRGPVNTQYF
d_gene: NA; v_gene: TRBV19; j_gene: TRBJ2-1; abundance: NA; CDR3aa: CASSSPSEQFF
d_gene: TRBD2; v_gene: TRBV27; j_gene: TRBJ2-1; abundance: NA; CDR3aa: CASSGGGSYNEQFF
d_gene: NA; v_gene: TRBV7-9; j_gene: TRBJ1-4; abundance: NA; CDR3aa: CASTSFREANEKLFF
d_gene: NA; v_gene: TRBV19; j_gene: TRBJ1-4; abundance: NA; CDR3aa: CASNMGGVAEKLFF
d_gene: TRBD1; v_gene: TRBV19; j_gene: TRBJ2-5; abundance: NA; CDR3aa: CASSIARGQQETQYF
d_gene: NA; v_gene: TRBV20-1; j_gene: TRBJ2-3; abundance: NA; CDR3aa: CSAYTDTQYF
d_gene: TRBD2; v_gene: TRBV11-2; j_gene: TRBJ2-7; abundance: NA; CDR3aa: CASSSLSSGVVSYEQYF
d_gene: NA; v_gene: TRBV14; j_gene: TRBJ2-7; abundance: few; CDR3aa: CASSQAGLSYEQYF
d_gene: NA; v_gene: TRBV4-2; j_gene: TRBJ1-2; abundance: NA; CDR3aa: CASSQENSPYGYTF
d_gene: NA; v_gene: TRBV7-6; j_gene: TRBJ2-5; abundance: few; CDR3aa: CASSRELGLSETQYF
d_gene: TRBD2; v_gene: TRBV15; j_gene: TRBJ2-2; abundance: NA; CDR3aa: CATSDSEREGLSGELFF
d_gene: NA; v_gene: TRBV19; j_gene: TRBJ2-3; abundance: NA; CDR3aa: CASSIVWGGDTQYF
d_gene: NA; v_gene: TRBV9; j_gene: TRBJ2-4; abundance: NA; CDR3aa: CASSEQGVGNIQYF
d_gene: NA; v_gene: TRBV7-9; j_gene: TRBJ2-2; abundance: NA; CDR3aa: CASSFKPGVNTGELFF
d_gene: TRBD1; v_gene: TRBV6-5; j_gene: TRBJ2-7; abundance: few; CDR3aa: CASSPRDRGPEQYF